The 20 T cell receptor beta chains below all came from one sample that was sequenced in a study of blood T cell repertoires in COVID-19. The assay was immunoSEQ multiplex PCR, and TCRdb's table has in-frame clones only and misses some. Among 80,000 to 100,000 clones listed, 91% were seen once. The sequencing input was peripheral blood. The receptors here all came from a human donor with active COVID-19. The donor label of this sample is uncertain.

This chain joins TRBV2 and TRBJ2-1; a weak D match, TRBD2 (5 bases). V lost 8 bases and J 1 base, leaving 9 bases between the germline ends. CDR3 length: 13 amino acids. Germline V gene data show CDR1 as SNHLY and CDR2 as FYNNEI. CDR3 region: CASRGPSYNEQFF. The CDR3, as DNA: TGTGCCAGCCGGGGTCCTTCCTACAATGAGCAGTTCTTC.

J is TRBJ1-4 and V is TRBV4-1; 10 positions match TRBD1. CDR3 length: 17 amino acids. Germline V gene sequence: CDR1 MGHRA, CDR2 YSYEKL. Unmatched junction bases numbered 11, after V lost 6 bases and J lost 4 bases. The chain's CDR3 is CASRYSTGGAGNEKLFF. The CDR3 DNA is TGCGCCAGCAGGTATTCGACAGGGGGCGCCGGTAATGAAAAACTGTTTTTT.

V is TRBV19 and J is TRBJ2-3, with TRBD1 identical over 8 bases. The germline CDR1 and CDR2 sequences are LNHDA and SQIVND (reference sequence). The junction had 8 bases not matched to a gene; V was cut back by 5 bases and J by 10 bases. This CDR3 has 13 amino acids. The CDR3 sequence: CASSQGIQGAQYF. The CDR3, as DNA: TGTGCCAGTAGTCAGGGAATACAGGGGGCGCAGTATTTT.

The rearrangement joins TRBV10-3 to TRBJ2-1; 8 nucleotides align to TRBD2. After removal of 5 bases from V and 0 bases from J, the junction contained 3 bases not matched to a gene. CDR1 ENHRY and CDR2 SYGVKD come from the germline V gene. The CDR3 runs 15 residues. The CDR3 nucleotides are TGTGCCATCAGTAATCTAGCGGGCTCCTACAATGAGCAGTTCTTC. Translated: CAISNLAGSYNEQFF.

This chain uses TRBV10-3 with TRBJ2-3; 8 nucleotides match TRBD2. CDR3 length: 16 residues. V shed 8 bases and J 2 bases; nucleotides not matched to a gene: 12. Germline assignment: CDR1 ENHRY and CDR2 SYGVKD. Here the CDR3 reads CAIRKGGSGITDTQYF. The CDR3 DNA reads as TGTGCCATCCGAAAAGGGGGTAGCGGGATCACAGATACGCAGTATTTT.

V and J are TRBV18 and TRBJ1-3, with 8 bases identical to TRBD1. Germline assignment: CDR1 KGHSH and CDR2 LQKENI. Trimming cost V 3 bases and J 7 bases; bases outside gene matches: 8. CDR3 length: 15 amino acids. CDR3 in DNA: TGTGCCAGCTCACCGAAACAGGGGGAAGGCAACACCATATATTTT. Encoded protein: CASSPKQGEGNTIYF.

CDR3: CASGQGWDTGELFF. The CDR3 nucleotides read TGTGCCAGTGGACAGGGTTGGGACACCGGGGAGCTGTTTTTT. V gene TRBV19 combines with J gene TRBJ2-2; 8 nucleotides match TRBD1. The CDR3 length is 14 residues. The V segment lost 8 bases and the J segment 3 bases; nucleotides outside the gene matches: 5. Per germline, CDR1 LNHDA and CDR2 SQIVND (reference sequence).

V gene TRBV4-1 combines with J gene TRBJ2-1; D unclear. V lost 0 bases and J lost 0, with 12 bases in between. The CDR3 runs to 17 residues. The germline V gene has CDR1 MGHRA and CDR2 YSYEKL. This chain's CDR3 is CASSQEAPESSYNEQFF. In DNA form, the CDR3 reads TGCGCCAGCAGCCAAGAGGCCCCAGAAAGCTCCTACAATGAGCAGTTCTTC.

The chain is built from TRBV21-1 and TRBJ2-5; the table gives TRBD1 as D, unverified against the DNA. TRBV21-1 has pseudogene status. The CDR3 runs 15 residues. CDR3 residues: CASSKYRSFQETQYF. The CDR3 region has the DNA TGTGCCAGCAGCAAGTACAGGAGCTTCCAAGAGACCCAGTACTTC.

The chain links TRBV2 to TRBJ1-2, with 10 bases that match TRBD1. This CDR3 comprises 15 residues. Germline CDR1 reads SNHLY; CDR2 reads FYNNEI. V shed 6 bases, J shed 3 bases, and the junction held 7 bases outside the gene matches. CDR3 sequence: CASRWTGGDYYGYTF. In DNA form, the CDR3 reads TGTGCCAGCAGATGGACAGGGGGGGACTACTATGGCTACACCTTC.

This sequence joins TRBV24-1 and TRBJ2-1; TRBD1 is a possible D gene (5 bases). Germline V gene sequence: CDR1 KGHDR, CDR2 SFDVKD. The CDR3 has 13 amino acids. Deletions cut 6 bases from V and 7 bases from J, with 12 bases between. The CDR3: CATSRRGRNEQFF. The CDR3 DNA reads TGTGCCACCAGTCGAAGGGGCCGGAATGAGCAGTTCTTC.

This chain connects TRBV10-3 to TRBJ1-2; D may be TRBD1 (6 bases). V shed 7 bases and J shed 7 bases, with 22 bases lying between them. Germline V gene data show CDR1 as ENHRY and CDR2 as SYGVKD. This CDR3 spans 15 amino acids. CDR3 sequence (DNA): TGTGCCATCACCAACACATTTACAGGGAGAACTGGCTACACCTTC. Translating it yields CAITNTFTGRTGYTF.

V gene TRBV2 combines with J gene TRBJ2-5; TRBD2 might be the D (6 bases). CDR1 is SNHLY and CDR2 is FYNNEI in the germline V gene. The CDR3 runs to 12 residues. V lost 7 bases and J lost 5, with 11 bases in between. DNA for the CDR3: TGTGCCAGCAAGTTGAGCGGGGAGACCCAGTACTTC. It encodes CASKLSGETQYF.

V and J are TRBV6-5 and TRBJ1-4, with 10 bases fitting TRBD1. The CDR3 consists of 14 residues. Germline V gene sequence: CDR1 MNHEY, CDR2 SVGAGI. Losses at the gene ends were 4 bases for V and 8 bases for J; bases not matched to a gene: 4. This CDR3 is CASSLDRGGEKLFF. Written as DNA, the CDR3 is TGTGCCAGCAGTTTGGACAGGGGGGGCGAAAAACTGTTTTTT.

The rearrangement joins TRBV5-6 to TRBJ2-3; 7 bases fit TRBD2. Trimming took 3 bases from V and 0 from J; bases not matched to a gene: 16. The CDR3 runs 19 residues. CDR1 is SGHDT and CDR2 is YYEEEE in the germline V gene. Here the CDR3 reads CASSSSGGGLLPSTDTQYF. As DNA, the CDR3 is TGTGCCAGCAGCTCCTCGGGGGGAGGATTGTTACCTAGCACAGATACGCAGTATTTT.

The V gene is TRBV5-1, the J gene TRBJ2-5, with 8 nucleotides matching TRBD1. After removal of 4 bases from V and 2 bases from J, the junction contained 7 bases not matched to a gene. Germline V CDR1 and CDR2: SGHRS, YFSETQ. This CDR3 contains 15 residues. The CDR3 region is CASSRQGPPQETQYF. CDR3 DNA: TGCGCCAGCAGCCGACAGGGGCCGCCTCAAGAGACCCAGTACTTC. The entire variable domain, with the rest obtained from reference TRBV5-1 and TRBJ2-5, is as follows: KAGVTQTPRYLIKTRGQQVTLSCSPISGHRSVSWYQQTPGQGLQFLFEYFSETQRNKGNFPGRFSGRQFSNSRSEMNVSTLELGDSALYLCASSRQGPPQETQYFGPGTRLLVL.

The V call is TRBV5-5, the J call TRBJ1-1, with D unresolved. This CDR3 spans 13 amino acids. Trimming removed 4 bases from V and 4 bases from J, with 11 bases in between. Germline CDR1 is SGHKS and CDR2 is YYEKEE (reference sequence). CDR3 sequence: CASSPLNPTEAFF. The CDR3 DNA follows: TGTGCCAGCAGCCCACTCAACCCCACTGAAGCTTTCTTT.

The chain couples TRBV27 to TRBJ1-1; 8 positions match TRBD1. This CDR3 contains 13 residues. J lost 0 bases, V lost 9 bases, and 3 bases had no gene match. Germline assignment: CDR1 MNHEY and CDR2 SMNVEV (reference sequence). The CDR3 nucleotides read TGTGCCAGTTTGGGACAGGTGAACACTGAAGCTTTCTTT. It encodes CASLGQVNTEAFF.

This chain links TRBV19 with TRBJ2-5; tentatively, D is TRBD2 (5 bases). V was cut by 7 bases and J by 2 bases, with 11 bases left in between. The CDR3 has 13 amino acids. The V gene's germline CDR1 is LNHDA and CDR2 SQIVND (reference sequence). The CDR3 nucleotides are TGTGCCAGTACCCCGGGGAGTCAAGAGACCCAGTACTTC. This sequence encodes CASTPGSQETQYF.

The rearrangement links TRBV10-3 to TRBJ1-2; a weak D match, TRBD1 (6 bases). Germline V CDR1 and CDR2: ENHRY, SYGVKD. Trimming took off 11 bases at V and 5 bases at J, with 21 bases between the two ends. The CDR3 contains 14 residues. The CDR3 sequence: CASNPSSGDYGYTF. As DNA, the CDR3 is TGTGCCTCAAATCCGTCCTCAGGGGATTATGGCTACACCTTC.